The present TCR beta chain was sequenced within a study of cytomegalovirus exposure and HLA in healthy donors. About the research overall: A preliminary data release comprised around 90 million unique TCRs obtained from HLA-typed donors.

Primers: 60 Vbeta forward and 13 Jbeta reverse. The table came from immunoSEQ multiplex PCR; TCRdb's copy has only in-frame clones and leaves some out. The sample yields 230,000 or so clones, approximately 91% seen once. Donors were nominally healthy when sampled, though unrecorded immune exposures were likely. This CDR3 spans 18 amino acids. J was trimmed by 5 bases and V by 4 bases; bases with no gene match: 12. Germline V gene lookup returns CDR1 MNHEY and CDR2 SMNVEV (reference sequence). J is TRBJ2-5 and V is TRBV27, with 14 bases identical to TRBD2. The receptor was isolated from a girl between 2 and 10 years old in good health and CMV-seronegative. Input material: PBMCs. This CDR3 reads CASSSTRLAGGPGETQYF. CDR3 in DNA: TGTGCCAGCAGTTCGACCCGACTAGCGGGGGGGCCAGGGGAGACCCAGTACTTC.